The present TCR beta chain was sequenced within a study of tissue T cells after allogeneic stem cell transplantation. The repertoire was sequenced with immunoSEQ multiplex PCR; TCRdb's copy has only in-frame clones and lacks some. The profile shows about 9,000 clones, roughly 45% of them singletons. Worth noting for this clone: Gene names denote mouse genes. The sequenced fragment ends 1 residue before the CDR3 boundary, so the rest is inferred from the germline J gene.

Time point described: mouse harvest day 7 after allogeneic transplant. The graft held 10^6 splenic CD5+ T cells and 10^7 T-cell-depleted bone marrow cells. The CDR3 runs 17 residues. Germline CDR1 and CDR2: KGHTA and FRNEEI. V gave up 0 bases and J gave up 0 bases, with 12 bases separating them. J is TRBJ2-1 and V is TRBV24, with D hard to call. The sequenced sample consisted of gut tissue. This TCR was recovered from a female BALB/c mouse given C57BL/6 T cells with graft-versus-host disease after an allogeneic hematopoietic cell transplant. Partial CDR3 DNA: TGTGCCAGCAGTCTGTATAGGCAGGAGTATAACTATGCTGAGCAGTTC. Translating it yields CASSLYRQEYNYAEQF. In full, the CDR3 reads CASSLYRQEYNYAEQFF.